The entry below gives a single T cell receptor beta chain sequence along with its context. The CDR3 loop spans 17 amino acids. The germline V gene has CDR1 LGHDT and CDR2 YNNKEL (reference sequence). V was pared by 0 bases and J by 4 bases, with 11 bases of the junction left unmatched. Sequencing was performed with immunoSEQ multiplex PCR; in TCRdb, only in-frame clones are kept and a portion is missing. Found here are about 70,000 clones, roughly 85% of them singletons; the top ten hold under 3%. The source of the sample is a study of blood T cell repertoires in COVID-19. The source material was peripheral blood. The receptor was isolated from a man older than 75 with acute or convalescent COVID-19. This chain links TRBV3-1 (or the pseudogene TRBV3-2) with TRBJ1-2; 7 positions match TRBD1. CDR3 in DNA: TGTGCCAGCAGCCAAGATGAACGAAGACAGGGCAGCTATGGCTACACCTTC. Its translation: CASSQDERRQGSYGYTF.